This TCR beta chain was captured in a study of blood T cell repertoires in COVID-19. Overall study: Researchers got acute and convalescent COVID-19 samples from the United States, Italy and Spain. T cells, B-cell-depleted T cells, or PBMCs supplied cDNA or gDNA.

Study processing details: Amplification of reference gene primers provided the estimated nucleated cell counts. Clones were read by immunoSEQ multiplex PCR, and TCRdb kept only the in-frame ones, dropping some. V, J and clone size are those of that table, while D and trimming were read from the DNA. The table shows around 55,000 clones, with roughly 80% occurring only once. The CDR3 totals 13 residues. Trimming removed 6 bases from V and 1 base from J, with 9 bases in between. The chain uses TRBV12-3 or TRBV12-4 and TRBJ1-1; no definite D call. Sample: peripheral blood. The TCR was taken from a human donor in a cohort sampled during active or convalescent COVID-19. For the CDR3, the DNA is TGTGCCAGCAGCTCCCTACGGAACACTGAAGCTTTCTTT. The encoded protein is CASSSLRNTEAFF.